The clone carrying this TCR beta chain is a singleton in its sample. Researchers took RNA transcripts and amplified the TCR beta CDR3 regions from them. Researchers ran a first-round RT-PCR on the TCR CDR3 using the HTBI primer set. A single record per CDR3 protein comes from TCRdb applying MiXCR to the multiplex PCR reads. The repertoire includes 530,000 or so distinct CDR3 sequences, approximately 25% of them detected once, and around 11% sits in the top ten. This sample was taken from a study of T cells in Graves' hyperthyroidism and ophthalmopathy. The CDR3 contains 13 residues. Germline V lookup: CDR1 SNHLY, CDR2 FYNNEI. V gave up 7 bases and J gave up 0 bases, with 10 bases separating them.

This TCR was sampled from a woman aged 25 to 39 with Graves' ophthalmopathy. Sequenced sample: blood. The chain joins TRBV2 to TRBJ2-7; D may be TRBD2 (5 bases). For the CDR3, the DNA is TGTGCCAGCAATGGACTGAGCTCCTACGAGCAGTACTTC. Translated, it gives CASNGLSSYEQYF.